This TCR beta chain was sequenced during a study of CD8 T cells in ankylosing spondylitis. TCRdb ran MiXCR on the 5' RACE reads and lists one entry per CDR3 protein. The repertoire has about 230,000 distinct CDR3 sequences, roughly 8.2% of them found once; the top ten carry approximately 5%. The germline V and J ends were trimmed by 5 bases and 7 bases, with 24 bases remaining between them. This CDR3 has 16 residues. Germline V CDR1 and CDR2: DFQATT, SNEGSKA (reference sequence). The table lists this clonotype with many counts. Its specificity is not known. Overall study findings and caveats: Reported data indicate significant enrichment of disease-linked clones within matched ankylosing spondylitis synovial fluid. Clones linked with disease were CD8+ and fairly uncommon in the peripheral blood.

This TCR derives from a female donor with ankylosing spondylitis or in good health (not recorded which). J is TRBJ2-1 and V is TRBV20-1; D uncertain. Material for sequencing was blood, either unsorted or a sorted T cell fraction (not recorded which). This CDR3 reads CSARAPREVSRNEQFF. Here the CDR3 DNA reads TGCAGTGCTCGAGCACCTAGAGAGGTCTCTCGGAATGAGCAGTTCTTC.